The sequence of this T cell receptor beta chain was determined in a study of blood T cell repertoires in COVID-19. Study-wide background: Both acute and convalescent COVID-19 samples were obtained from the United States, Italy and Spain. Sample material is recorded as cDNA or gDNA derived from T cells, B-cell-depleted T cells, or PBMCs.

In the original analysis: Reference gene primer amplification in the assay estimated nucleated cell counts. Assay: immunoSEQ multiplex PCR; the TCRdb copy retains only in-frame clones and omits some. V and J calls plus clone size are reproduced from that table; the DNA served to infer D and trimming. The sample includes 200,000 to 250,000 clones, approximately 88% of them seen just once. This clone is a singleton in its sample. This CDR3 has 16 residues. With 7 bases clipped from V and 2 bases from J, the junction kept 8 bases outside the gene matches. Germline V gives CDR1 LGHNT, CDR2 FRNRAP. Sequencing input: peripheral blood. The chain is built from TRBV12-5 and TRBJ2-3; 11 bases line up with TRBD2. This sequence originates from a man aged 55 to 70 who had recovered from COVID-19. CDR3: CASATGTSGPTDTQYF. CDR3 bases: TGTGCTAGTGCTACCGGGACTAGCGGACCCACAGATACGCAGTATTTT.